The 16 T cell receptor beta chains given below trace back to one sample, sequenced in a study of identifying expanded T cells in peripheral blood. Sequenced by immunoSEQ multiplex PCR; TCRdb stores in-frame clones only, minus some. This sample has around 100,000 clones, with 70% to 90% found just once. Source material: blood. These receptors originate from a person between 18 and 70 years old in good health.

The chain recombines TRBV10-3 with TRBJ2-7, with TRBD1 matching over 11 bases. Germline CDR1 reads ENHRY; CDR2 reads SYGVKD. With V trimmed by 0 bases and J by 6 bases, 7 bases remained unmatched. This CDR3 contains 16 residues. This CDR3 is CAISESFADRGPEQYF. The CDR3 region has the DNA TGTGCCATCAGTGAGTCCTTTGCGGACAGGGGGCCCGAGCAGTACTTC.

The chain is built from TRBV7-2 and TRBJ1-1; no clear D. Germline V lookup: CDR1 SGHTA, CDR2 FQGNSA. The CDR3 runs to 15 residues. With 1 base removed from V and 5 bases from J, the gap between germline ends came to 14 bases. The CDR3: CASSLGFPPGTEAFF. Written as DNA, the CDR3 is TGTGCCAGCAGCTTAGGCTTTCCTCCGGGGACTGAAGCTTTCTTT.

The chain has TRBV28 and TRBJ1-2, with D unclear. Germline V gives CDR1 MDHEN, CDR2 SYDVKM. CDR3 length: 16 amino acids. Trimming pared 1 base from V and 6 bases from J, leaving 18 bases between. The CDR3 region has the DNA TGTGCCAGCAGTTTATTATCCCGGGTCCTAGCGGATGGCTACACCTTC. Protein: CASSLLSRVLADGYTF.

This sequence joins TRBV7-9 and TRBJ2-3, with D uncertain. Trimming stripped 5 bases from V and 6 bases from J, with 21 bases between. The germline CDR1 and CDR2 sequences are SEHNR and FQNEAQ (reference sequence). The CDR3 is 16 residues long. The CDR3 sequence: CASSPATHEMGDTQYF. The CDR3 DNA follows: TGTGCCAGCAGCCCGGCGACCCACGAGATGGGGGATACGCAGTATTTT.

The chain employs TRBV28 and TRBJ2-5; D unclear. V was pared by 6 bases and J by 0 bases, with 20 bases between. Germline assignment: CDR1 MDHEN and CDR2 SYDVKM. The CDR3 runs to 17 residues. CDR3 amino acids: CASSPPFGRPHQETQYF. As DNA, the CDR3 is TGTGCCAGCAGCCCCCCCTTCGGCAGGCCTCACCAAGAGACCCAGTACTTC.

The gene calls are TRBV6-6 and TRBJ2-1, with 12 nucleotides matching TRBD2. The CDR3 is 16 amino acids. The V segment lost 6 bases and the J segment 8 bases; nucleotides outside the gene matches: 11. In germline, CDR1 is MNHNY, CDR2 SVGAGI (reference sequence). CDR3 region: CASSSPASGGADEQFF. DNA of the CDR3: TGTGCCAGCAGCTCCCCCGCTAGCGGGGGGGCAGATGAGCAGTTCTTC.

The chain uses TRBV9 and TRBJ2-1; TRBD2 is a possible D gene (7 bases). V lost 6 bases and J 2 bases, leaving 12 bases between the germline ends. The CDR3 is 14 residues long. Looked up from germline, CDR1 is SGDLS and CDR2 is YYNGEE. Here the CDR3 DNA reads TGTGCCAGCAAGCGGGACACTACCTACAATGAGCAGTTCTTC. Translated, it gives CASKRDTTYNEQFF.

The chain links TRBV5-6 to TRBJ2-3; no firm D call. CDR1 SGHDT and CDR2 YYEEEE come from the germline V gene. Deletions cut 1 base from V and 6 bases from J, with 9 bases between. The CDR3 runs 13 residues. The CDR3 protein is CASSLSRLDTQYF. In nucleotides, the CDR3 is TGTGCCAGCAGCTTGTCAAGGTTGGATACGCAGTATTTT.

V usage is TRBV18 and J usage is TRBJ1-2; D ambiguous. CDR3 size: 13 residues. The germline V gene has CDR1 KGHSH and CDR2 LQKENI. The V end was cut by 0 bases, the J end by 0 bases, with 2 bases between. This chain's CDR3 is CASSPPPNYGYTF. For the CDR3, the DNA is TGTGCCAGCTCACCACCCCCTAACTATGGCTACACCTTC.

The chain employs TRBV18 and TRBJ2-7, with D perhaps matching TRBD1 (5 bases). The CDR3 is made up of 13 amino acids. Germline assignment: CDR1 KGHSH and CDR2 LQKENI. Trimming pared 3 bases from V and 7 bases from J, leaving 13 bases between. The CDR3 DNA sequence: TGTGCCAGCTCACCGGGGCAGGTTGAAGAGCAGTACTTC. Protein: CASSPGQVEEQYF.

The chain links TRBV5-1 to TRBJ2-3; D possibly corresponds to TRBD2 (6 bases). V gave up 4 bases and J gave up 0 bases, with 12 bases separating them. This CDR3 has 15 residues. Germline lookup yields CDR1 SGHRS and CDR2 YFSETQ. CDR3 sequence (DNA): TGCGCCAGCAGCCGGAGGGGCGGGAGCACAGATACGCAGTATTTT. Protein sequence: CASSRRGGSTDTQYF.

This clone was seen at least ten times. The chain employs TRBV4-3 and TRBJ2-1, with D possibly TRBD2 on 5 matching bases. The ends were cut back, 3 bases at V and 3 bases at J, with 9 bases in the middle. Germline CDR1 is LGHNA and CDR2 is YSLEER. The CDR3 totals 14 residues. The CDR3 sequence: CASSQGDYYNEQFF. DNA for the CDR3: TGCGCCAGCAGCCAGGGCGACTACTACAATGAGCAGTTCTTC.

CDR3 nucleotides: TGTGCCAGCAGCCTCGGGGGGGCCCTTTCCTACGAGCAGTACTTC. Its translation: CASSLGGALSYEQYF. This chain connects TRBV11-1 to TRBJ2-7; 8 nucleotides match TRBD2. The germline CDR1 and CDR2 sequences are SGHAT and FQDESV (reference sequence). The CDR3 spans 15 residues. Trimming removed 5 bases from V and 1 base from J; junction bases left unmatched: 7.

Many counts were recorded for this clone. The CDR3 nucleotides are TGTGCCAGCTCATCCCAGGGCGGCGGGTACGAGCAGTACTTC. Translation gives CASSSQGGGYEQYF. The rearrangement uses TRBV18 and TRBJ2-7, with D perhaps given as TRBD1 or TRBD2 (5 bases each). This CDR3 comprises 14 residues. V lost 5 bases, J lost 4 bases, and 15 bases lay in between. Germline CDR1 and CDR2: KGHSH and LQKENI.

The chain links TRBV21-1 to TRBJ2-5; no DNA check was done on the table's D call, TRBD1. TRBV21-1 represents a pseudogene. The CDR3 loop spans 11 amino acids. Here the CDR3 reads CASSKASRPYF. The DNA for the CDR3 is TGTGCCAGCAGCAAAGCCAGTCGCCCGTACTTC.

This clone was counted only a few times. The rearrangement uses TRBV11-2 and TRBJ1-6; 9 bases line up with TRBD1. Germline assignment: CDR1 SGHAT and CDR2 FQNNGV. V lost 5 bases and J lost 9; bases outside the gene matches: 8. CDR3 length equals 15 residues. The CDR3 is CASSTLTGGGSPLHF. CDR3 nucleotide sequence: TGTGCCAGCAGCACCTTGACAGGGGGAGGTTCACCCCTCCACTTT.